This paragraph covers one TCR beta chain sequence. Its specificity is not known. This sample is drawn from a study of cytomegalovirus exposure and HLA in healthy donors. Study-level information: When over 300 donors were genotyped, over 80% of them were found to fall in the Caucasian-associated ancestry cluster.

General study results and limits: According to a later analysis, most TCR beta chains associated with CMV appeared HLA-restricted.

PCR involved 60 Vbeta and 13 Jbeta primers. Libraries were prepared by immunoSEQ multiplex PCR; TCRdb keeps only in-frame clonotypes and omits some of them. Counted here are around 140,000 clones, approximately 82% occurring once; the ten biggest clones make up 1.5% to 1.7%. The sequence was collected from a man between 40 and 49 years old in good health and CMV-seronegative. Material: PBMCs.

CDR3 DNA: TGTGCCAGCAGCTTGGACTGGAACTCCTACGAGCAGTACTTC. It encodes CASSLDWNSYEQYF. The chain joins TRBV7-2 to TRBJ2-7; tentative D call: TRBD2 (5 bases). The germline CDR1 and CDR2 sequences are SGHTA and FQGNSA. V dropped 3 bases and J dropped 0 bases, with 9 bases sitting between them. This CDR3 has 14 amino acids.